This T cell receptor beta chain originates from a study of T cell repertoires in cytomegalovirus infection. Study-wide context: Matching HLA type, along with CMV infection, was indicated by public TCR beta signatures.

The CDR3 consists of 11 residues. CDR1 and CDR2 (germline): MNHNS, SASEGT. V lost 9 bases to trimming and J lost 6 bases, with 12 bases between them. The sample holds a few counts of this clonotype. What it recognizes is unknown. Findings and caveats of the study: In two of eight donors, the top clonotype was HLA-C-restricted CMV-specific.

One entry per CDR3 protein results from TCRdb running MiXCR on the reads. This sample has nearly 700,000 distinct CDR3 sequences, with around 31% found just once. The chain is built from TRBV6-1 and TRBJ2-7; D ambiguous. This sample comprised cultured PBMCs, obtained from culture after CMV antigen stimulation. The clonotype originates from a human donor in good health (CMV status not recorded). Some clones in this sample may be carry-over from other donors' samples. The CDR3 bases are TGTGCCAGTCAGAATCCCCGCGAGCAGTACTTC. This translates into CASQNPREQYF.